This TCR beta chain was recorded in a study of blood T cell repertoires in COVID-19. Study-wide background: Whether acute or convalescent, the COVID-19 samples came from the United States, Italy and Spain. T cells, B-cell-depleted T cells, or PBMCs supplied cDNA or gDNA.

This CDR3 has 16 amino acids. Germline assignment: CDR1 KGHDR and CDR2 SFDVKD. The V gene end was trimmed by 2 bases and the J gene end by 4 bases; junction bases not matched to a gene: 5. Authors' processing steps: Reference gene primer amplification gave estimated nucleated cell counts. Using immunoSEQ multiplex PCR, the repertoire was profiled, and TCRdb retains in-frame clones only, with some absent. Clonal size and the V and J genes are those of that table, whereas D and trimming came from the DNA. This table holds approximately 100,000 clones, about nine tenths found once. The sample taken for sequencing was peripheral blood. The V and J genes are TRBV24-1 and TRBJ2-1; 9 nucleotides align to TRBD2. This receptor was identified in a man between 70 and 80 years old with acute or convalescent COVID-19. The CDR3 DNA reads TGTGCCACCAGTGATTCCCTAGCGGGGATTTACAATGAGCAGTTCTTC. This encodes CATSDSLAGIYNEQFF.